Listed here is a single T cell receptor beta chain. This clone's antigen is unknown. No much larger clone is present one base from it, and per-base qualities are unavailable. The record originates from a study of long-term antiretroviral therapy in people with HIV (dated by TCRdb to between 2021 and 2024). Notes on the research overall: The earliest samples were collected approximately a decade before the 2015 WHO recommendation for immediate ART, a period when ART was typically delayed until CD4 counts fell. This retrospective serial study examined whether starting ART and sustained HIV suppression were associated with changes in the composition and diversity of the TRB repertoire in peripheral blood. A total of 150 to 200 cryopreserved PBMC samples came from roughly 30 adults with confirmed HIV infection and were collected serially over a mean of roughly six years (range 1-12). Eleven of the 30 participants with HIV were female. No cross-contamination during QIAcube processing turned up in test extractions that ran a monoclonal T-cell line alongside 30 or so polyclonal samples. The study at large found these results: Expanded TRB clones identified before ART initiation dominated the repertoire across all time points, though the dominance fluctuated and decreased in many PLHIV after ART. Limited PBMC availability meant only the TCR beta chain was sequenced, without alpha chain pairing. Narrower CDR3 length ranges were observed in HIV repertoires than in controls, and an antigen-experienced repertoire with only a slight naive shift after ART was suggested by the network structure. The samples were dated from about 2003 to 2018, and the ART regimens that were used may be less effective than current ART regimens. Because pre-ART samples had limited cell numbers, profiling was done on unsorted PBMC rather than on sorted CD4+ and CD8+ T cells. No data were available on ART adherence, viral resistance or therapy changes, limiting inferences about post-ART repertoire changes. Starting ART was linked to a significant rise in TRB diversity, yet even with long-term ART the diversity remained significantly lower than in transplant donor controls.

The immunoSEQ hsTCRB v3.0 assay was used at survey level resolution for TRB variable region sequencing. The target sequencing depth for TRB was about 35,000-50,000 T-cell genomes per sample. An Illumina MiSeq with a v3 150-cycle kit was used to sequence the pooled TRB libraries. Per the original workflow: Repertoire analysis ran in R within a reproducible Nextflow workflow covering QC, data transformation and analysis. LymphoSeq2, an R package for AIRR-Seq data exploration, was used to implement custom analyses. After excluding a handful of samples that yielded fewer than 5000 total TRB sequences, some 180 HIV repertoires remained for analysis. Among the approximately 200 retained HIV repertoires, some 60 were collected before ART initiation and about 130 were collected after ART initiation. Repertoires were downsampled to 5000 TRB nucleotide sequences, and summary statistics were averaged over 100 downsampling iterations. Only TRB sequences with CDR3 regions of at least seven amino acids were retained for analysis. Two measures captured diversity: a Shannon entropy-derived clonality score and the Gini coefficient. In the repertoire networks, any two of the top 5000 CDR3 amino acid sequences were connected whenever the two sequences differed by an edit distance of one. For TRB CDR3 amino acid sequences, GLIPH2 was used to predict antigen specificity groups and MHC restriction. To flag known CMV, EBV, HIV or tissue antigen associations, CDR3 amino acid sequences were matched against VDJdb and McPAS-TCR. Pre-ART, post-ART and control groups were compared with Wilcoxon signed-rank tests and Holm-Bonferroni correction. The immuneACCESS repertoire file appears here via TCRdb, limited to in-frame rearrangements. These files lack a portion of the clones; in checked studies, under half of the deficit traces to unresolved V genes, and the cause of the others is not known. That table gives V, J and clone size, and the DNA gave D and trimming. A total of approximately 25,000 clones appear in this sample, around three quarters of them only once. More than 4% of the sample comes from the top ten.

In the germline V gene, CDR1 corresponds to MDHEN and CDR2 to SYDVKM. The junction shows trimming of 7 bases on V and 0 bases on J, plus 13 bases between the germline ends. The cysteine opens and the phenylalanine closes a CDR3 of 15 amino acids. Of all the DNA, just the CDR3 is kept, 45 bases in frame from base 1. To be included, a participant needed at least one PBMC sample from before ART initiation plus at least two post-ART samples. Every participant with HIV received treatment in the United States of America. Before DNA extraction, cryopreserved samples of roughly 0.9-10 million PBMC were thawed and then washed. At the time of the earliest PBMC sample, participants with HIV were aged between about 23 and 55 years. PBMC samples were contributed by each participant from 1-4 timepoints before ART initiation and 2-8 timepoints after ART initiation, with a median of 7 samples. For every participant, serial HIV viral load, CD4+ T-cell count, ART history and demographic data were obtained. Genomic DNA was extracted from unsorted PBMC with a Qiagen kit on a QIAcube, processed in batches of 12 samples.

The sequence links TRBV28 to TRBJ1-5; the D gene cannot be named for sure. The TCR comes from a woman aged 40 to 50 with HIV. The sample in question was unsorted PBMCs, obtained 0.5 years after starting antiretroviral therapy. CDR3 region: CASNFGVDSNQPQHF. Read as DNA, the sequence is TGTGCCAGCAATTTTGGGGTAGATAGCAATCAGCCCCAGCATTTT.